The 30 T cell receptor beta chains below all came from one sample that was sequenced in a study of blood T cell repertoires in COVID-19. Sequenced by immunoSEQ multiplex PCR; TCRdb stores in-frame clones only, minus some. The data contain fewer than 100,000 clones, around 84% of them singletons. Sequenced sample: peripheral blood. All receptors come from a woman aged 45-60 years with acute or convalescent COVID-19.

The rearrangement links TRBV9 to TRBJ2-1, with TRBD2 matching 7 bases. CDR3 length equals 16 residues. Germline loops: CDR1 SGDLS, CDR2 YYNGEE. The junction had 15 bases not matched to a gene; V was cut back by 4 bases and J by 8 bases. The CDR3 DNA reads as TGTGCCAGCAGCACCCCTGGAGGGAGGGCCGGGGATGAGCAGTTCTTC. Residues: CASSTPGGRAGDEQFF.

V usage is TRBV27 and J usage is TRBJ2-7; 9 positions agree with TRBD2. V shed 2 bases and J 1 base; nucleotides not matched to a gene: 6. This CDR3 is 16 amino acids long. Germline CDR1 is MNHEY and CDR2 is SMNVEV (reference sequence). CDR3 protein: CASSLTRLAASYEQYF. The CDR3 DNA reads TGTGCCAGCAGTTTAACCCGACTAGCGGCTTCCTACGAGCAGTACTTC.

This chain uses TRBV29-1 with TRBJ1-3; D remains unclear. The germline V gene encodes CDR1 SQVTM and CDR2 ANQGSEA. There are 15 residues in the CDR3. Between the trimmed V and J ends, which lost 7 bases and 2 bases, there was a span of 18 bases. The CDR3: CSAPSLGSPGNTIYF. DNA for the CDR3: TGCAGCGCCCCCTCGCTGGGGAGCCCTGGAAACACCATATATTTT.

The V and J genes are TRBV10-3 and TRBJ2-1, with 7 bases fitting TRBD2. V lost 5 bases, J lost 6 bases, and 10 bases stayed unmatched. The CDR3 contains 15 residues. Germline V gene lookup returns CDR1 ENHRY and CDR2 SYGVKD. This CDR3 reads CAISTLTSNLNEQFF. For the CDR3, the DNA is TGTGCCATCAGTACATTGACTAGCAACCTCAATGAGCAGTTCTTC.

The chain is built from TRBV6-2 or TRBV6-3 and TRBJ2-1; 12 nucleotides align to TRBD2. V was clipped by 4 bases and J by 11 bases; unmatched bases: 3. CDR3 length equals 13 residues. Per germline, CDR1 MNHEY and CDR2 SVGEGT. The CDR3 DNA sequence: TGTGCCAGCAGTTTTCTAGCGGGGGGGCAGCAGTTCTTC. This sequence encodes CASSFLAGGQQFF.

This sequence joins TRBV5-4 and TRBJ2-5; 11 bases agree with TRBD2. Germline trimming cut 2 bases from V and 7 bases from J; bases unmatched to any gene: 10. The CDR3 has 16 amino acids. The germline V gene encodes CDR1 SGHNT and CDR2 YYREEE (reference sequence). The CDR3 bases are TGTGCCAGCAGCTTCTTAGCGGGAGGGCCGACCGGGACCCAGTACTTC. Amino acid sequence: CASSFLAGGPTGTQYF.

This chain uses TRBV29-1 with TRBJ1-1; 7 bases map to TRBD1. This CDR3 is built from 14 residues. J lost 1 base, V lost 8 bases, and 10 bases had no gene match. Germline-derived CDR1 and CDR2 are SQVTM and ANQGSEA. CDR3 amino acids: CSSRVGTANTEAFF. The DNA for the CDR3 is TGCAGCTCTCGTGTTGGGACAGCGAACACTGAAGCTTTCTTT.

V is TRBV18 and J is TRBJ1-1, with TRBD1 matching over 12 bases. V gave up 3 bases and J gave up 4 bases; unmatched junction bases: 12. In germline, CDR1 is KGHSH, CDR2 LQKENI. This CDR3 has 18 amino acids. The CDR3 region has the DNA TGTGCCAGCTCACCGACGGGACAGGGGGCGCATAAGGGCACTGAAGCTTTCTTT. Residues: CASSPTGQGAHKGTEAFF.

This clone has just one count. The chain has TRBV6-5 and TRBJ1-1; D is unclear. V was clipped by 10 bases and J by 0 bases, with 15 bases between them. Germline values: CDR1 MNHEY, CDR2 SVGAGI. CDR3 length: 14 amino acids. The CDR3 reads CATGRNGLNTEAFF. CDR3 in DNA: TGTGCCACCGGGAGGAATGGATTGAACACTGAAGCTTTCTTT.

V and J are TRBV5-4 and TRBJ1-2; 7 bases line up with TRBD1. V lost 3 bases to trimming and J lost 5 bases; unmatched junction nucleotides: 7. The CDR3 sequence is 14 residues long. Per germline, CDR1 SGHNT and CDR2 YYREEE (reference sequence). CDR3 residues: CASSWSTGRYGYTF. DNA of the CDR3: TGTGCCAGCAGCTGGTCGACAGGGAGGTATGGCTACACCTTC.

The rearrangement uses TRBV5-4 and TRBJ2-1; weak D call: TRBD2 (5 bases). The CDR3 spans 14 residues. The V and J ends lost 0 bases and 9 bases respectively, with 13 bases between them. Looked up from germline, CDR1 is SGHNT and CDR2 is YYREEE (reference sequence). The CDR3 sequence: CASSLGGWDIEQFF. The CDR3 nucleotides are TGTGCCAGCAGCTTGGGAGGGTGGGATATTGAGCAGTTCTTC. Full variable domain (remainder filled in from reference TRBV5-4 and TRBJ2-1): ETGVTQSPTHLIKTRGQQVTLRCSSQSGHNTVSWYQQALGQGPQFIFQYYREEENGRGNFPPRFSGLQFPNYSSELNVNALELDDSALYLCASSLGGWDIEQFFGPGTRLTVL.

The rearrangement uses TRBV9 and TRBJ1-1; 8 bases agree with TRBD1. The CDR3 spans 14 residues. V lost 4 bases and J lost 2; bases outside the gene matches: 4. CDR1 and CDR2 (germline): SGDLS, YYNGEE. CDR3 protein: CASSSTGGNTEAFF. The CDR3 DNA follows: TGTGCCAGCAGCTCTACAGGGGGTAACACTGAAGCTTTCTTT. Variable domain in full (rest from reference TRBV9 and TRBJ1-1): DSGVTQTPKHLITATGQRVTLRCSPRSGDLSVYWYQQSLDQGLQFLIQYYNGEERAKGNILERFSAQQFPDLHSELNLSSLELGDSALYFCASSSTGGNTEAFFGQGTRLTVV.

The chain combines TRBV5-1 with TRBJ1-2; D possibly corresponds to TRBD1 (5 bases). Trimming pared 0 bases from V and 8 bases from J, leaving 14 bases between. The CDR3 runs 14 residues. CDR1 and CDR2 (germline): SGHRS, YFSETQ. The CDR3 spells CASSLAGRVGGYTF. The CDR3 DNA is TGCGCCAGCAGCTTGGCGGGCAGGGTAGGAGGCTACACCTTC.

J is TRBJ1-1 and V is TRBV5-1; D call uncertain. The CDR3 spans 11 residues. Per the germline V gene, CDR1 is SGHRS and CDR2 is YFSETQ. Trimming took off 6 bases at V and 5 bases at J, with 8 bases between the two ends. The CDR3 region has the DNA TGCGCCAGCACGGACTATACTGAAGCTTTCTTT. Translated: CASTDYTEAFF.

The V gene is TRBV29-1, the J gene TRBJ2-3; 12 bases map to TRBD2. The ends lost 8 bases at V and 1 base at J; junction bases unmatched: 4. CDR3 length: 14 residues. Germline V gives CDR1 SQVTM, CDR2 ANQGSEA. The CDR3 sequence is CSYRLAGGTDTQYF. CDR3 DNA sequence: TGCAGCTACCGACTAGCGGGAGGCACAGATACGCAGTATTTT.

The genes are TRBV6-5 and TRBJ1-5, with 11 positions matching TRBD1. The CDR3 runs to 14 residues. The V and J ends lost 7 bases and 5 bases, in that order; junction bases with no gene match: 4. CDR1 and CDR2 from the germline V gene are MNHEY and SVGAGI. CDR3: CASKKDRGHQPQHF. DNA of the CDR3: TGTGCCAGCAAAAAGGACAGGGGGCATCAGCCCCAGCATTTT.

The chain uses TRBV23-1 and TRBJ1-5, with D unclear. TRBV23-1 is an open reading frame whose function is uncertain. The CDR3 spans 14 residues. V gave up 3 bases and J gave up 6 bases, with 12 bases separating them. In DNA, the CDR3 is TGCGCCAGCAGTCACAGGCCTAAGTGTCAGCCCCAGCATTTT. Protein: CASSHRPKCQPQHF.

This rearrangement joins TRBV7-2 to TRBJ1-2; 7 nucleotides match TRBD1. Per the germline V gene, CDR1 is SGHTA and CDR2 is FQGNSA. The trim removed 4 bases at V and 4 bases at J, leaving 12 bases unmatched. The CDR3 is made up of 16 amino acids. CDR3 nucleotides: TGTGCCAGCAGCTCAAGGGGACAGCCCGATTCCTATGGCTACACCTTC. Translating it yields CASSSRGQPDSYGYTF.

The chain couples TRBV2 to TRBJ2-7; 11 positions agree with TRBD2. V shed 7 bases, J shed 2 bases, and the junction held 22 bases outside the gene matches. CDR1 and CDR2 from the germline V gene are SNHLY and FYNNEI. CDR3 length: 20 amino acids. CDR3 in amino acids: CASNIPLAGGREIHPYEQYF. CDR3 DNA: TGTGCCAGCAATATCCCGCTAGCGGGAGGCCGGGAAATCCATCCCTACGAGCAGTACTTC.

This rearrangement joins TRBV7-2 to TRBJ1-5; tentative D call: TRBD1 (5 bases). Germline V gene sequence: CDR1 SGHTA, CDR2 FQGNSA. The V gene lost 5 bases and the J gene lost 6 bases, with 23 bases spanning the gap. This CDR3 region has 17 residues. The CDR3 sequence: CASSPRVSGVVGQPQHF. The DNA of the CDR3 is TGTGCCAGCAGCCCCAGGGTTTCGGGTGTAGTTGGTCAGCCCCAGCATTTT.

The gene calls are TRBV6-1 and TRBJ1-1, with D unclear. Looked up from germline, CDR1 is MNHNS and CDR2 is SASEGT. This CDR3 spans 13 amino acids. Trimming left V 0 bases short and J 9 bases short, with 11 bases between. CDR3 loop: CASSEARQTKAFF. CDR3 bases: TGTGCCAGCAGTGAAGCGCGACAAACCAAAGCTTTCTTT.

V gene TRBV4-2 combines with J gene TRBJ2-3; no clear D gene. V lost 1 base and J 2 bases, leaving 10 bases between the germline ends. Germline values: CDR1 LGHNA, CDR2 YNFKEQ. This CDR3 is built from 15 residues. In nucleotides, the CDR3 is TGTGCCAGCAGCCAAGGGGCGTCCCTCACAGATACGCAGTATTTT. Amino acids: CASSQGASLTDTQYF.

The rearrangement joins TRBV4-1 to TRBJ2-3; 14 bases are a match to TRBD2. V shed 6 bases and J 1 base; nucleotides not matched to a gene: 12. Germline CDR1 and CDR2: MGHRA and YSYEKL. CDR3 length equals 19 residues. CDR3 loop: CASSPTRLAGGVGTDTQYF. CDR3 coding DNA: TGCGCCAGCAGTCCTACGAGACTAGCGGGAGGGGTTGGCACAGATACGCAGTATTTT.

This clone was observed once. V usage is TRBV5-6 and J usage is TRBJ1-6, with TRBD1 matching over 8 bases. Germline V gene sequence: CDR1 SGHDT, CDR2 YYEEEE. With V trimmed by 6 bases and J by 7 bases, 12 bases remained unmatched. CDR3 length: 16 amino acids. This chain's CDR3 is CASTLLSAGGNSPLHF. CDR3 sequence (DNA): TGTGCCAGCACCCTCCTCTCAGCAGGGGGCAATTCACCCCTCCACTTT.

The rearrangement uses TRBV27 and TRBJ2-3; 10 bases are shared with TRBD2. The germline gives CDR1 MNHEY, CDR2 SMNVEV (reference sequence). The CDR3 length is 16 residues. V gave up 2 bases and J gave up 2 bases; unmatched junction bases: 4. Written as DNA, the CDR3 is TGTGCCAGCAGTTTAGCTAGCGGGGGTTACACAGATACGCAGTATTTT. Protein sequence: CASSLASGGYTDTQYF.

V and J are TRBV2 and TRBJ1-2; D is ambiguous. This CDR3 contains 13 residues. CDR1 is SNHLY, CDR2 FYNNEI, per germline. The V end was cut by 3 bases, the J end by 4 bases, with 9 bases between. This CDR3 reads CASSEGGSYGYTF. For the CDR3, the DNA is TGTGCCAGCAGTGAGGGAGGGAGCTATGGCTACACCTTC.

The J gene is TRBJ1-1, the V gene TRBV19; tentatively, D is TRBD1 (5 bases). The CDR3 contains 13 residues. The V end lost 3 bases, the J end lost 7 bases, and 12 bases lay between the germline ends. In germline, CDR1 is LNHDA, CDR2 SQIVND (reference sequence). Here the CDR3 reads CASSIGQGGEAFF. CDR3 in DNA: TGTGCCAGTAGTATTGGGCAGGGTGGTGAAGCTTTCTTT. Drawing the rest from reference TRBV19 and TRBJ1-1, the complete variable domain is DGGITQSPKYLFRKEGQNVTLSCEQNLNHDAMYWYRQDPGQGLRLIYYSQIVNDFQKGDIAEGYSVSREKKESFPLTVTSAQKNPTAFYLCASSIGQGGEAFFGQGTRLTVV.

This chain uses TRBV6-2 or TRBV6-3 with TRBJ2-5; possibly TRBD1 for D (6 bases). This CDR3 comprises 19 residues. Trimming removed 2 bases at V and 5 bases at J, with 27 bases between. Germline-derived CDR1 and CDR2 are MNHEY and SVGEGT. The CDR3 loop is CASSYATGGLGGRVETQYF. CDR3 nucleotides: TGTGCCAGCAGTTACGCCACCGGAGGATTAGGGGGTCGGGTTGAGACCCAGTACTTC.

The chain is built from TRBV6-5 and TRBJ1-5; tentatively, D is TRBD1 (5 bases). Germline V gene sequence: CDR1 MNHEY, CDR2 SVGAGI. This CDR3 spans 15 amino acids. Trimming removed 8 bases from V and 0 bases from J, with 14 bases in between. This chain's CDR3 is CASQGIFLSNQPQHF. The CDR3 DNA is TGTGCCAGCCAGGGCATTTTTCTTAGCAATCAGCCCCAGCATTTT.

This clone was detected once. J is TRBJ2-6 and V is TRBV30, with D uncertain. Trimming shortened V by 3 bases and J by 2 bases, and 5 bases separated the two germline ends. This CDR3 has 13 amino acids. The germline V gene encodes CDR1 GTSNPN and CDR2 SVGIG (reference sequence). The CDR3 is CAWRTAGANVLTF. The CDR3 coding sequence is TGTGCCTGGAGGACTGCTGGGGCCAACGTCCTGACTTTC.